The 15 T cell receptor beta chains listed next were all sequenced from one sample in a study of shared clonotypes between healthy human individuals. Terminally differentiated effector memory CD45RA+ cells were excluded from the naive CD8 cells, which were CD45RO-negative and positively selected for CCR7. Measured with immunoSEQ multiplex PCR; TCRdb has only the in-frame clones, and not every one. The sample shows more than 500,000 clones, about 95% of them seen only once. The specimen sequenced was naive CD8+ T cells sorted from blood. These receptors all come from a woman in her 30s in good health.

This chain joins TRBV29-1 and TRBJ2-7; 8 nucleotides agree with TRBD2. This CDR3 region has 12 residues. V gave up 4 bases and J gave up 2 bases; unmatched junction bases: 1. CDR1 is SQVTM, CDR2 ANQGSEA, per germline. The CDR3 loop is CSVVTSAYEQYF. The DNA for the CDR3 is TGCAGCGTTGTGACTAGCGCCTACGAGCAGTACTTC.

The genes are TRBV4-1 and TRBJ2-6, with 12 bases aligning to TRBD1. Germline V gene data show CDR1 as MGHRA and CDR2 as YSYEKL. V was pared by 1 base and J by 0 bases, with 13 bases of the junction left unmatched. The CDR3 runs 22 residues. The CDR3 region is CASSQAVPGQGAPSSGANVLTF. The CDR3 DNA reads TGCGCCAGCAGCCAAGCAGTCCCGGGACAGGGGGCTCCTAGCTCTGGGGCCAACGTCCTGACTTTC.

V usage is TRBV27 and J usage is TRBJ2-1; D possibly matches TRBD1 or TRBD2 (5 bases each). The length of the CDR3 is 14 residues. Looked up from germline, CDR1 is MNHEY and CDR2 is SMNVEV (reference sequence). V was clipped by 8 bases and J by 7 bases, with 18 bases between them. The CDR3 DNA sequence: TGTGCCAGCGGGCCGCAAGGGGAGCTAAATGAGCAGTTCTTC. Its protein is CASGPQGELNEQFF.

CDR3 region: CSVEPSVSSYNEQFF. CDR3 coding DNA: TGCAGCGTTGAGCCAAGCGTGAGCTCCTACAATGAGCAGTTCTTC. This chain joins TRBV29-1 and TRBJ2-1; D call uncertain. CDR1 SQVTM and CDR2 ANQGSEA come from the germline V gene. V was cut by 3 bases and J by 0 bases, with 12 bases left in between. The CDR3 has 15 residues.

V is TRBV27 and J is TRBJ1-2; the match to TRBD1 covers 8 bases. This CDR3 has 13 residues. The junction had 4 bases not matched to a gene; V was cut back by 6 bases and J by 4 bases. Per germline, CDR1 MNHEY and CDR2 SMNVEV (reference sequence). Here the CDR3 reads CASRPTGAYGYTF. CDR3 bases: TGTGCCAGCAGGCCGACAGGGGCCTATGGCTACACCTTC.

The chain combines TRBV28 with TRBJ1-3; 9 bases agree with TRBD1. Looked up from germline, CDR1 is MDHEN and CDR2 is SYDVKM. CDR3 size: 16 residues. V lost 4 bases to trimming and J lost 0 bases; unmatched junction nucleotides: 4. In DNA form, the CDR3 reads TGTGCCAGCAGTTGGACAGGGGCCGACTCTGGAAACACCATATATTTT. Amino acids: CASSWTGADSGNTIYF.

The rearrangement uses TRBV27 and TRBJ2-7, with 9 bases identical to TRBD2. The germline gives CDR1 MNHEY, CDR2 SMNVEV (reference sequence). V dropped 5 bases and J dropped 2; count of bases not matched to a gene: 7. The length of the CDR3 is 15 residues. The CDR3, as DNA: TGTGCCAGCAGTGCCGGGACTAGCATTACCTACGAGCAGTACTTC. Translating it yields CASSAGTSITYEQYF.

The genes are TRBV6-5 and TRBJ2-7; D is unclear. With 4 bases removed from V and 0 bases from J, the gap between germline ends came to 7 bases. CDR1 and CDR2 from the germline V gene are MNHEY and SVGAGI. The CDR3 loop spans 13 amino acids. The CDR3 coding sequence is TGTGCCAGCAGTTCGGCTATCTCCTACGAGCAGTACTTC. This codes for CASSSAISYEQYF.

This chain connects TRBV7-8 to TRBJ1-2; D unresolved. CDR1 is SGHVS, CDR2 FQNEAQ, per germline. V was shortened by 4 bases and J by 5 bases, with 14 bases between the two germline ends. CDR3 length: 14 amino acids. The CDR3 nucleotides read TGTGCCAGCAGCTCCGGGCCCCTAGGGTATGGCTACACCTTC. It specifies CASSSGPLGYGYTF.

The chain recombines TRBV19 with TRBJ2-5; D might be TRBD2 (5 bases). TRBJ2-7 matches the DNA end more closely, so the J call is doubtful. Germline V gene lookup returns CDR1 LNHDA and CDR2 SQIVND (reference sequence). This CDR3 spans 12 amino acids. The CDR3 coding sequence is TGTGCCAGTAGTATAGGAGGACTCGAGCAGTACTTC. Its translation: CASSIGGLEQYF.

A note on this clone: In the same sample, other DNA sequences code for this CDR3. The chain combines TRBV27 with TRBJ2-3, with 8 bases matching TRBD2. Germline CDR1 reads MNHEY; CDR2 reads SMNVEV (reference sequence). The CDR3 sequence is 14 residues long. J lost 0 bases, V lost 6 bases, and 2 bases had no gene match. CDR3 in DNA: TGTGCCAGCAGGCTAGCGGGTAGCACAGATACGCAGTATTTT. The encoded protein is CASRLAGSTDTQYF.

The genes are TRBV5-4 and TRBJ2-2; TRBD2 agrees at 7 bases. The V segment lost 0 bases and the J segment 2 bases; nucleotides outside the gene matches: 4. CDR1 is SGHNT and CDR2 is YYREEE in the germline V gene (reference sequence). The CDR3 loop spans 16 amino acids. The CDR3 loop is CASSLETSANTGELFF. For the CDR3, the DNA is TGTGCCAGCAGCTTGGAAACTAGCGCCAACACCGGGGAGCTGTTTTTT.

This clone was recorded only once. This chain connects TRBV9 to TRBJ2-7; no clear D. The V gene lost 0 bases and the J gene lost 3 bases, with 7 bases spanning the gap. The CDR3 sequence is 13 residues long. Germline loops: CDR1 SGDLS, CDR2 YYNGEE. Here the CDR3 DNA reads TGTGCCAGCAGCGTAGGCGCAGGCTACGAGCAGTACTTC. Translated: CASSVGAGYEQYF.

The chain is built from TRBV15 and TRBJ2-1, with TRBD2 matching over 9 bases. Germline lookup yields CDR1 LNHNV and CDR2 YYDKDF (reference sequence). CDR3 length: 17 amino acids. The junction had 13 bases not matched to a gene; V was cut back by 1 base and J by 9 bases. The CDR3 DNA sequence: TGTGCCACCAGCAGAGCGGGGCGGGAGGGCCTATTACGTGAGCAGTTCTTC. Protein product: CATSRAGREGLLREQFF.

The CDR3 protein is CASSLVKTNYEQYF. In DNA, the CDR3 is TGTGCCAGCAGCTTGGTAAAGACAAACTACGAGCAGTACTTC. V usage is TRBV5-6 and J usage is TRBJ2-5; D remains ambiguous. The J call is doubtful: the DNA matches TRBJ2-7 better. Germline CDR1 SGHDT, CDR2 YYEEEE. The CDR3 contains 14 residues.